The clone carrying this T cell receptor beta chain was counted a few times. This record belongs to a study of T-cell memory formation after mild COVID-19. A 5'RACE reaction primed in the constant segment made cDNA libraries of TCR alpha and TCR beta, and these carried sample barcodes and UMIs. MiXCR was run by TCRdb on the 5' RACE reads, yielding one entry per CDR3 protein. Of around 140,000 distinct CDR3 sequences detected, almost 25% appear once; the ten largest clones hold around 22%. This TCR was recovered from an adult woman who had mild COVID-19 (a few samples of this study predate the infection). Cell type and time point are not known. The sample taken for sequencing was PBMCs or a T cell subset sorted from them (not recorded which).

The CDR3 nucleotides are TGTGCCAGCAGTTTAGAGGGGGCGTCGGGAACTGAAGCTTTCTTT. It yields the protein CASSLEGASGTEAFF. V gene TRBV28 combines with J gene TRBJ1-1, with 7 nucleotides matching TRBD1. The CDR3 covers 15 residues. J was trimmed by 5 bases and V by 2 bases; bases with no gene match: 8. The germline V gene encodes CDR1 MDHEN and CDR2 SYDVKM. Complete variable domain (other parts from reference TRBV28 and TRBJ1-1): DVKVTQSSRYLVKRTGEKVFLECVQDMDHENMFWYRQDPGLGLRLIYFSYDVKMKEKGDIPEGYSVSREKKERFSLILESASTNQTSMYLCASSLEGASGTEAFFGQGTRLTVV.